This TCR beta chain was profiled in a study of T cell responses to AZD1222 COVID-19 vaccine. About the study: Second doses at about 4 or about 12 weeks were pooled.

General study results and limits: In the spike-specific TCR repertoire, nearly half reportedly target unmutated variant regions. Distributed over spike, vaccine-associated CD4 TCRs predominated at 160-218 and 743-854. Donor demographics were predominantly white British with a female majority; clonal diversity may be underestimated.

Trimming left V 7 bases short and J 4 bases short, with 16 bases between. The CDR3 loop spans 14 amino acids. Germline CDR1 is MDHEN and CDR2 is SYDVKM. Clones were read by immunoSEQ multiplex PCR, and TCRdb kept only the in-frame ones, dropping some. The data hold roughly 120,000 clones, with about 85% observed a single time. A remark on this clone: The target antigen is unknown.

The chain has TRBV28 and TRBJ1-1; D may be TRBD1 (5 bases). This sample comprised peripheral blood, obtained on day 0 of AZD1222 vaccination. This TCR came from an adult in good health. The CDR3 DNA follows: TGTGCCAGCACACGGGGGGGGATGTTCACTGAAGCTTTCTTT. Translation gives CASTRGGMFTEAFF.